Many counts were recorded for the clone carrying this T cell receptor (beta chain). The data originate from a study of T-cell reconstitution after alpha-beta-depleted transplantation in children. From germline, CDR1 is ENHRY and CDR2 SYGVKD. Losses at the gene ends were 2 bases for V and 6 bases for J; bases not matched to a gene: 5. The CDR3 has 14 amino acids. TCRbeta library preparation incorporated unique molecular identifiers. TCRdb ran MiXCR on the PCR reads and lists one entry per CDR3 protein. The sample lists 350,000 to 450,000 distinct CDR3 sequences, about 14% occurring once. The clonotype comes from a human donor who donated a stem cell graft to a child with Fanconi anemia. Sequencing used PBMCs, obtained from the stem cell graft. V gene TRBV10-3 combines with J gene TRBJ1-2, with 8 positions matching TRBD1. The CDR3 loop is CAISERQGADGYTF. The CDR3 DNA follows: TGTGCCATCAGTGAGCGGCAGGGGGCTGATGGCTACACCTTC.